Sequencing of this T cell receptor (beta chain) was carried out in a study of identical twins. Whole-study findings and limits: Models underpredicted monozygotic twin sharing of out-of-frame TCR alpha.

Turning to this clonotype: Its antigen is unidentified.

After removal of 6 bases from V and 6 bases from J, the junction contained 8 bases not matched to a gene. Germline V CDR1 and CDR2: PRHDT, FYEKMQ (reference sequence). The CDR3 runs 15 residues. TCRdb recomputed calls from the 5' RACE reads with MiXCR, one row per CDR3 protein. The sample has roughly 750,000 distinct CDR3 sequences, 20% to 25% seen once. A further study also used this sample, focusing on T cells expressing NK-cell markers. That source reports: The sequencing cohort of eight donors included seven HCMV-seropositive individuals and one seronegative individual.

The clonotype originates from a woman aged 18-29 years in good health. The V and J genes are TRBV13 and TRBJ2-7; 13 nucleotides line up with TRBD2. Sequenced input: PBMCs. The CDR3 nucleotides read TGTGCCAGCAGTAAAGGACTAGCGGGAGTATCCGAGCAGTACTTC. It specifies CASSKGLAGVSEQYF.